This T cell receptor beta chain was sequenced for a study of blood T cells in healthy people across ages. Study-wide results and caveats: Since the PBMCs were unsorted, naive and antigen-experienced cells could not be conclusively compared.

The authors ran a second PCR of roughly 6 to 12 cycles using a sample-barcoded 5' primer and a J-beta primer mix. Tagging of each cDNA molecule was performed by a template-switch adaptor with 12 random nucleotides. TCRdb fed the 5' RACE reads into MiXCR, producing one record per CDR3 protein. This sample yields 650,000 or so distinct CDR3 sequences, of which roughly half are seen a single time; roughly 12% belongs to the top ten. On this clonotype itself: Antigen unknown.

The CDR3 is 14 amino acids. The germline CDR1 and CDR2 sequences are DFQATT and SNEGSKA (reference sequence). V lost 8 bases and J 5 bases, leaving 18 bases between the germline ends. This receptor was taken from an elderly woman in good health. The sequenced sample consisted of blood. The V call is TRBV20-1, the J call TRBJ1-4, with D maybe TRBD1 (6 bases). The CDR3 sequence is CSLRGSGGNEKLFF. The CDR3 DNA reads TGCAGTCTCCGGGGGTCCGGGGGCAATGAAAAACTGTTTTTT.